These T cell receptor beta chains were read from a single sample in a study of OX40 agonist ivuxolimab in advanced cancers. Sequencing used immunoSEQ multiplex PCR; TCRdb keeps in-frame clones, though not all of them. The sample comprises more than 95,000 clones, about 90% of which are singletons, and more than 0.7% rests with the top ten. Sequenced here: CD4+ or CD8+ T cells sorted from blood, sampled in a trial of the OX40 agonist ivuxolimab. The receptor source for this set is an adult with an advanced solid tumor such as melanoma, head and neck, liver or kidney cancer. Both conserved end residues are part of each CDR3. A D gene is named only where the DNA matches it firmly. Not all rows give a size; the values are once, few, many and, for expanded clones, a class.

J gene: TRBJ2-7
V gene: TRBV5-4
D gene: NA
clone size: NA
CDR3 DNA: TGTGCCAGCAGCTTGGGGTCCTCTAGCCGCCACCTCGAGCAGTACTTC
CDR3 protein: CASSLGSSSRHLEQYF

J gene: TRBJ2-7
V gene: TRBV28
D gene: NA
clone size: NA
CDR3 DNA: TGTGCCAGCAGTTTAAATTTCGGGAGCCCGGGGTCCTACGAGCAGTACTTC
CDR3 protein: CASSLNFGSPGSYEQYF

J gene: TRBJ1-1
V gene: TRBV5-5
D gene: TRBD1
clone size: NA
CDR3 DNA: TGTGCCAGCAGCTTATGGCGGGAGGGGGACAGGAACACTGAAGCTTTCTTT
CDR3 protein: CASSLWREGDRNTEAFF

J gene: TRBJ1-1
V gene: TRBV28
D gene: NA
clone size: once
CDR3 DNA: TGTGCCAGCAGGCTACCTCAGGGGCTGAACACTGAAGCTTTCTTT
CDR3 protein: CASRLPQGLNTEAFF

J gene: TRBJ1-1
V gene: TRBV28
D gene: NA
clone size: NA
CDR3 DNA: TGTGCCAGCAGGAGACAGTCTCAGAACACTGAAGCTTTCTTT
CDR3 protein: CASRRQSQNTEAFF

J gene: TRBJ1-6
V gene: TRBV9
D gene: TRBD1
clone size: NA
CDR3 DNA: TGTGCCAGCACCCGGGGGACAGGGGTTTCACCCCTCCACTTT
CDR3 protein: CASTRGTGVSPLHF

J gene: TRBJ1-1
V gene: TRBV2
D gene: NA
clone size: once
CDR3 DNA: TGTGCCAGCAGTGGGCGGATAACTCTTGAAGCTTTCTTT
CDR3 protein: CASSGRITLEAFF

J gene: TRBJ1-3
V gene: TRBV30
D gene: NA
clone size: NA
CDR3 DNA: TGTGCCTGGACCGCCTCGGGGTCTGGAAACACCATATATTTT
CDR3 protein: CAWTASGSGNTIYF

J gene: TRBJ1-4
V gene: TRBV29-1
D gene: TRBD1
clone size: NA
CDR3 DNA: TGCAGCGTTGGGACAGGGGGAGGTGAAAAACTGTTTTTT
CDR3 protein: CSVGTGGGEKLFF

J gene: TRBJ2-1
V gene: TRBV7-6
D gene: TRBD2
clone size: NA
CDR3 DNA: TGTGCCAGCAGCTTAGTACCCCTAGCGGAAGCTTACAATGAGCAGTTCTTC
CDR3 protein: CASSLVPLAEAYNEQFF

J gene: TRBJ1-2
V gene: TRBV19
D gene: TRBD1
clone size: few
CDR3 DNA: TGTGCCAGTAGTGGAACAGGGGCCTTCTATGGCTACACCTTC
CDR3 protein: CASSGTGAFYGYTF

J gene: TRBJ2-3
V gene: TRBV18
D gene: NA
clone size: NA
CDR3 DNA: TGTGCCAGCTCACCCCCCGGGAATACGCAGTATTTT
CDR3 protein: CASSPPGNTQYF

J gene: TRBJ1-1
V gene: TRBV27
D gene: NA
clone size: NA
CDR3 DNA: TGTGCCAGCAGTTTTTCGGGGTCGCGGTGGAACACTGAAGCTTTCTTT
CDR3 protein: CASSFSGSRWNTEAFF

J gene: TRBJ1-1
V gene: TRBV11-2
D gene: NA
clone size: NA
CDR3 DNA: TGTGCCAGCAGCCCGACATTGGGGCAGGGAAGTGAAGCTTTCTTT
CDR3 protein: CASSPTLGQGSEAFF

J gene: TRBJ1-2
V gene: TRBV10-3
D gene: NA
clone size: NA
CDR3 DNA: TGTGCCATCAGTGAGGGGGGGGTGTCTGGCTACACCTTC
CDR3 protein: CAISEGGVSGYTF

J gene: TRBJ1-2
V gene: TRBV7-9
D gene: NA
clone size: NA
CDR3 DNA: TGTGCCAGCAGGGCTAATGTTAGTACTGGCTACACCTTC
CDR3 protein: CASRANVSTGYTF

J gene: TRBJ2-1
V gene: TRBV9
D gene: TRBD2
clone size: NA
CDR3 DNA: TGTGCCAGCAGCGTCTTTAGCGGGAGTGGAGGGAATGAGCAGTTCTTC
CDR3 protein: CASSVFSGSGGNEQFF

J gene: TRBJ2-7
V gene: TRBV27
D gene: NA
clone size: few
CDR3 DNA: TGTGCCAGCAGTTTCCAGGGGAACTGGTACGAGCAGTACTTC
CDR3 protein: CASSFQGNWYEQYF

J gene: TRBJ1-1
V gene: TRBV2
D gene: NA
clone size: NA
CDR3 DNA: TGTGCCAGCAGTGAGTCCGGGAGAGTGAACACTGAAGCTTTCTTT
CDR3 protein: CASSESGRVNTEAFF

J gene: TRBJ1-5
V gene: TRBV6-5
D gene: TRBD1
clone size: NA
CDR3 DNA: TGTGCCAGCAGCAAGACAGGGACCAATCAGCCCCAGCATTTT
CDR3 protein: CASSKTGTNQPQHF

J gene: TRBJ1-2
V gene: TRBV19
D gene: NA
clone size: NA
CDR3 DNA: TGTGCCAGTAGCAAAAGGGGCGGGTATGGCTACACCTTC
CDR3 protein: CASSKRGGYGYTF

J gene: TRBJ1-3
V gene: TRBV18
D gene: NA
clone size: NA
CDR3 DNA: TGTGCCAGCTCACCTGGAAACACCATATATTTT
CDR3 protein: CASSPGNTIYF

J gene: TRBJ2-7
V gene: TRBV28
D gene: NA
clone size: NA
CDR3 DNA: TGTGCCAGCAGACAGGGCGTCCGGAACGAGCAGTACTTC
CDR3 protein: CASRQGVRNEQYF

J gene: TRBJ2-1
V gene: TRBV5-6
D gene: TRBD2
clone size: NA
CDR3 DNA: TGTGCCAGCAGCTTGGGGACTAGCGGGAAGCAGTTCTTC
CDR3 protein: CASSLGTSGKQFF

J gene: TRBJ2-5
V gene: TRBV28
D gene: NA
clone size: NA
CDR3 DNA: TGTGCCAGCAGTTTTCAGTTTCAAGAGACCCAGTACTTC
CDR3 protein: CASSFQFQETQYF

J gene: TRBJ1-1
V gene: TRBV13
D gene: NA
clone size: NA
CDR3 DNA: TGTGCCAGCAGCTGGGGACGGATGAACACTGAAGCTTTCTTT
CDR3 protein: CASSWGRMNTEAFF

J gene: TRBJ2-7
V gene: TRBV19
D gene: TRBD2
clone size: NA
CDR3 DNA: TGTGCCAGTAGTAGGACTTCGGCGCTAGCGGGAGTTTACGAGCAGTACTTC
CDR3 protein: CASSRTSALAGVYEQYF

J gene: TRBJ1-2
V gene: TRBV6-6
D gene: NA
clone size: NA
CDR3 DNA: TGTGCCAGCAGTGATTTCTCCCATGGCTACACCTTC
CDR3 protein: CASSDFSHGYTF

J gene: TRBJ2-1
V gene: TRBV18
D gene: TRBD2
clone size: NA
CDR3 DNA: TGTGCCAGCTCACCACCACTAGCGGGGTCCAATGAGCAGTTCTTC
CDR3 protein: CASSPPLAGSNEQFF

J gene: TRBJ2-7
V gene: TRBV6-6
D gene: NA
clone size: NA
CDR3 DNA: TGTGCCAGCAGTCCCGGACTGGCCTACGACGAGCAGTACTTC
CDR3 protein: CASSPGLAYDEQYF

J gene: TRBJ2-5
V gene: TRBV7-3
D gene: NA
clone size: NA
CDR3 DNA: TGTGCCAGCAGCCCCGGACCGACCTTGGTAGAGACCCAGTACTTC
CDR3 protein: CASSPGPTLVETQYF

J gene: TRBJ2-7
V gene: TRBV5-1
D gene: TRBD1
clone size: NA
CDR3 DNA: TGCGCCAGCAGCGTGGGACAGGGACTCTACGAGCAGTACTTC
CDR3 protein: CASSVGQGLYEQYF

J gene: TRBJ1-1
V gene: TRBV28
D gene: NA
clone size: NA
CDR3 DNA: TGTGCCAGCAGTTTAGCCGGGTTTAACACTGAAGCTTTCTTT
CDR3 protein: CASSLAGFNTEAFF

J gene: TRBJ2-7
V gene: TRBV19
D gene: TRBD1
clone size: NA
CDR3 DNA: TGTGCCAGTAGTATTGCCGGGACAGGGAGCTACGAGCAGTACTTC
CDR3 protein: CASSIAGTGSYEQYF

J gene: TRBJ2-5
V gene: TRBV13
D gene: NA
clone size: NA
CDR3 DNA: TGTGCCAGCAGCTTATATACGGCAAAAGAGACCCAGTACTTC
CDR3 protein: CASSLYTAKETQYF

J gene: TRBJ2-7
V gene: TRBV28
D gene: TRBD1
clone size: NA
CDR3 DNA: TGTGCCAGCAGTTCACAGGGGGCGGTAGTATACGAGCAGTACTTC
CDR3 protein: CASSSQGAVVYEQYF

J gene: TRBJ1-2
V gene: TRBV27
D gene: NA
clone size: NA
CDR3 DNA: TGTGCCAGCAGTTCCGCGGACAGCAACTATGGCTACACCTTC
CDR3 protein: CASSSADSNYGYTF

J gene: TRBJ2-5
V gene: TRBV6-1
D gene: NA
clone size: NA
CDR3 DNA: TGTGCCAGCGAGACGGGTTTAGAGACCCAGTACTTC
CDR3 protein: CASETGLETQYF

J gene: TRBJ1-5
V gene: TRBV7-9
D gene: NA
clone size: NA
CDR3 DNA: TGTGCCAGCAGCTTAGGACAGGCTTTAAAGCCCCAGCATTTT
CDR3 protein: CASSLGQALKPQHF

J gene: TRBJ1-5
V gene: TRBV25-1
D gene: NA
clone size: NA
CDR3 DNA: TGTGCCAGCAGTGAATCCGGAACCCATCAGCCCCAGCATTTT
CDR3 protein: CASSESGTHQPQHF

J gene: TRBJ1-2
V gene: TRBV6-5
D gene: NA
clone size: NA
CDR3 DNA: TGTGCCAGCAGCCGTTCGGGGGCCGCTGGCTACACCTTC
CDR3 protein: CASSRSGAAGYTF

J gene: TRBJ1-1
V gene: TRBV29-1
D gene: NA
clone size: NA
CDR3 DNA: TGCAGCGTTGGGAGTCTTGGGGACACTGAAGCTTTCTTT
CDR3 protein: CSVGSLGDTEAFF

J gene: TRBJ2-7
V gene: TRBV7-6
D gene: TRBD1
clone size: NA
CDR3 DNA: TGTGCCAGCGAGAGTGGGACAGGAGGCGGCGAGCAGTACTTC
CDR3 protein: CASESGTGGGEQYF

J gene: TRBJ1-2
V gene: TRBV28
D gene: NA
clone size: NA
CDR3 DNA: TGTGCCAGCAGTGGCGCGGGGGGCGATGGCTACACCTTC
CDR3 protein: CASSGAGGDGYTF

J gene: TRBJ2-7
V gene: TRBV18
D gene: NA
clone size: NA
CDR3 DNA: TGTGCCAGCTCACCACCGTCCGAGGGAACCTACGAGCAGTACTTC
CDR3 protein: CASSPPSEGTYEQYF

J gene: TRBJ1-2
V gene: TRBV10-3
D gene: NA
clone size: NA
CDR3 DNA: TGTGCCATCAGTGAGTCCTTGGGGGCCTATGGCTACACCTTC
CDR3 protein: CAISESLGAYGYTF

J gene: TRBJ1-1
V gene: TRBV19
D gene: NA
clone size: NA
CDR3 DNA: TGTGCCAGTAGTTCGGAGAGAATGAGTATCACTGAAGCTTTCTTT
CDR3 protein: CASSSERMSITEAFF

J gene: TRBJ2-3
V gene: TRBV5-3
D gene: NA
clone size: NA
CDR3 DNA: TGTGCCGGCTCCGGGATTCCCACAGATACGCAGTATTTT
CDR3 protein: CAGSGIPTDTQYF

J gene: TRBJ1-5
V gene: TRBV6-6
D gene: NA
clone size: once
CDR3 DNA: TGTGCCAGCAGAGAACAGGAGAATCAGCCCCAGCATTTT
CDR3 protein: CASREQENQPQHF

J gene: TRBJ1-5
V gene: TRBV9
D gene: NA
clone size: NA
CDR3 DNA: TGTGCCAGCAGCGTAGGAGGAGGGGACCAGCCCCAGCATTTT
CDR3 protein: CASSVGGGDQPQHF

J gene: TRBJ1-1
V gene: TRBV11-2
D gene: TRBD1
clone size: NA
CDR3 DNA: TGTGCCAGCACCCAGGGGGTGGCTTGGGGAAACACTGAAGCTTTCTTT
CDR3 protein: CASTQGVAWGNTEAFF

J gene: TRBJ2-1
V gene: TRBV29-1
D gene: TRBD1
clone size: NA
CDR3 DNA: TGCAGCGTTGAAGGACAGGGGGTGACGGAGCAGTTCTTC
CDR3 protein: CSVEGQGVTEQFF

J gene: TRBJ1-6
V gene: TRBV7-2
D gene: NA
clone size: NA
CDR3 DNA: TGTGCCAGCAGCCTAGAGGGGAATTCACCCCTCCACTTT
CDR3 protein: CASSLEGNSPLHF

J gene: TRBJ2-5
V gene: TRBV28
D gene: TRBD1
clone size: NA
CDR3 DNA: TGTGCCAGCAGTTCGCCGACAGGGATTCAAGAGACCCAGTACTTC
CDR3 protein: CASSSPTGIQETQYF

J gene: TRBJ2-5
V gene: TRBV7-7
D gene: TRBD2
clone size: NA
CDR3 DNA: TGTGCTAGCATTCCAGGAGCGGGGGGGCAAGAGACCCAGTACTTC
CDR3 protein: CASIPGAGGQETQYF

J gene: TRBJ1-3
V gene: TRBV28
D gene: NA
clone size: NA
CDR3 DNA: TGTGCCAGCAGTTTGGAAGCCACCTCTGGAAACACCATATATTTT
CDR3 protein: CASSLEATSGNTIYF

J gene: TRBJ1-1
V gene: TRBV5-5
D gene: NA
clone size: NA
CDR3 DNA: TGTGCCAGCAGCTGGGGCCCCAGTGGGACTGAAGCTTTCTTT
CDR3 protein: CASSWGPSGTEAFF

J gene: TRBJ2-7
V gene: TRBV11-3
D gene: NA
clone size: NA
CDR3 DNA: TGTGCCAGCAGCTTAGAGGCTGGGTTACAGTACTTC
CDR3 protein: CASSLEAGLQYF

J gene: TRBJ2-3
V gene: TRBV28
D gene: NA
clone size: NA
CDR3 DNA: TGTGCCAGCACGGGCACAGATACGCAGTATTTT
CDR3 protein: CASTGTDTQYF